The 6 T cell receptor beta chains below were found in one sample sequenced in a study of radiation and T cells in renal cell carcinoma. Only in-frame clones appear in the TCRdb table, and some are missing; sequencing was by immunoSEQ multiplex PCR. The sample contains 120,000 or so clones, roughly 77% of which appear only once. Time point noted: blood 2 weeks post-SBRT. Regarding treatment: 15 Gy SBRT to primary tumor, nephrectomy 4 weeks later. This material consisted of blood, taken from a patient whose treatment included radiotherapy and nephrectomy. The source is a woman in her sixties with renal cell carcinoma.

The chain links TRBV27 to TRBJ2-1; maybe TRBD2 (7 bases). This CDR3 is 12 amino acids long. The germline V and J ends were trimmed by 7 bases and 10 bases, with 14 bases remaining between them. Germline loops: CDR1 MNHEY, CDR2 SMNVEV (reference sequence). In nucleotides, the CDR3 is TGTGCCAGCACCAGGGGAGGGCCCGAGCAGTTCTTC. Translated, it gives CASTRGGPEQFF.

This rearrangement joins TRBV30 to TRBJ1-1, with D possibly matching TRBD1 (5 bases). V lost 0 bases and J 8 bases, leaving 16 bases between the germline ends. Germline loops: CDR1 GTSNPN, CDR2 SVGIG (reference sequence). This CDR3 contains 14 residues. The CDR3 spells CAWSVLLRGGEAFF. The CDR3 DNA sequence: TGTGCCTGGAGTGTACTGCTCCGGGGGGGAGAAGCTTTCTTT.

The V and J genes are TRBV10-3 and TRBJ2-1; perhaps TRBD1 as D (5 bases). Germline V gene sequence: CDR1 ENHRY, CDR2 SYGVKD. Trimming took off 11 bases at V and 3 bases at J, with 11 bases between the two ends. The CDR3 is 12 amino acids. The CDR3 sequence: CAEGDSYNEQFF. CDR3 DNA: TGTGCCGAAGGGGATAGCTACAATGAGCAGTTCTTC.

This clone was recorded many times. The chain employs TRBV7-9 and TRBJ2-6; D gene ambiguous. This CDR3 comprises 16 residues. CDR1 is SEHNR, CDR2 FQNEAQ, per germline (reference sequence). Trimming removed 10 bases from V and 2 bases from J, with 18 bases in between. CDR3 loop: CATFSRSVPGANVLTF. In DNA form, the CDR3 reads TGTGCCACGTTTAGTAGGAGTGTCCCTGGGGCCAACGTCCTGACTTTC.

The chain recombines TRBV19 with TRBJ1-5; TRBD1 is a possible D gene (5 bases). The CDR3 is made up of 15 amino acids. V lost 3 bases and J 0 bases, leaving 9 bases between the germline ends. Per germline, CDR1 LNHDA and CDR2 SQIVND (reference sequence). The CDR3 loop reads CASSITDNSNQPQHF. The CDR3 nucleotides read TGTGCCAGTAGTATCACGGACAATAGCAATCAGCCCCAGCATTTT. The full variable domain, with the rest looked up from reference TRBV19 and TRBJ1-5, is DGGITQSPKYLFRKEGQNVTLSCEQNLNHDAMYWYRQDPGQGLRLIYYSQIVNDFQKGDIAEGYSVSREKKESFPLTVTSAQKNPTAFYLCASSITDNSNQPQHFGDGTRLSIL.

The rearrangement links TRBV6-1 to TRBJ1-2, with 11 bases fitting TRBD1. J gave up 5 bases and V 10 bases, and 9 bases lay outside the gene matches. This CDR3 comprises 14 residues. Germline V gives CDR1 MNHNS, CDR2 SASEGT. The DNA of the CDR3 is TGTGCCAACTCTCGGACAGGGGGCGCATATGGCTACACCTTC. Residues: CANSRTGGAYGYTF.